Listed below are T cell receptor beta chains from one sample, sequenced in a study of shared clonotypes between healthy human individuals. The table came from immunoSEQ multiplex PCR; TCRdb's copy has only in-frame clones and leaves some out. The sample carries about 660,000 clones, about 74% recorded once. Sequencing was done on a sample of memory CD4+ T cells sorted from blood. These receptors came from a woman between 25 and 40 years old in good health. CDR3s include the opening cysteine and the closing phenylalanine or tryptophan.

j_call v_call cdr3_aa
TRBJ2-7 TRBV11-2 CASSSRIGSEQYF
TRBJ2-3 TRBV25-1 CASSGQPGSGTDTDTQYF
TRBJ2-3 TRBV19 CASRTSTDTQYF
TRBJ2-5 TRBV28 CARVAGGSRQETQYF
TRBJ2-7 TRBV19 CASSTKGGSYEQYF
TRBJ1-4 TRBV19 CASSIQAWGNEKLFF
TRBJ2-1 TRBV15 CATSREYYEQFF
TRBJ2-1 TRBV29-1 CSVESQAPNEQFF
TRBJ2-5 TRBV9 CASSGLAGVGQETQYF
TRBJ1-3 TRBV11-2 CASSLVSPSSGNTIYF
TRBJ2-1 TRBV5-1 CASSQDYAAYNEQFF
TRBJ2-2 TRBV11-3 CASSRTGSANTGELFF
TRBJ2-2 TRBV19 CASSIERGRGELFF
TRBJ2-5 TRBV5-4 CASSLGGSNKETQYF
TRBJ2-5 TRBV6-5 CASSYDSGDLQYF
TRBJ2-3 TRBV23-1 CASSQSQHTQYF
TRBJ2-5 TRBV23-1 CASSQRGALKVPTQYF
TRBJ2-1 TRBV7-8 CASSLELAVDEQFF
TRBJ2-5 TRBV4-3 CASSQEHTQYF
TRBJ2-4 TRBV28 CASTRGQGTKNIQYF
TRBJ2-5 TRBV10-2 CASSDWNRLETQYF
TRBJ1-1 TRBV5-1 CASSLSGTQTEAFF
TRBJ2-1 TRBV10-2 CASSALREGSNEQFF
TRBJ2-7 TRBV5-6 CASSQALGQGPLEQYF
TRBJ1-2 TRBV28 CASSLSFDGYTF
TRBJ2-3 TRBV7-9 CASSLKDTQYF
TRBJ2-7 TRBV6-5 CASSSGLAEQYF
TRBJ2-2 TRBV28 CASSSSGQGGELFF
TRBJ2-4 TRBV6-1 CASTHGAKNIQYF
TRBJ1-2 TRBV7-9 CASSFADRSYGYTF
TRBJ2-2 TRBV5-1 CASSLDTLNTGELFF
TRBJ1-4 TRBV7-6 CASSPQASNEKLFF
TRBJ2-1 TRBV28 CASSFSGRDTQFF
TRBJ2-7 TRBV7-8 CASSLALAQGDTEQYF
TRBJ2-5 TRBV30 CAWSSETQYF
TRBJ2-7 TRBV6-5 CASSYSGQVYEQYF
TRBJ2-5 TRBV4-2 CASSQEFVGTGKETQYF
TRBJ1-3 TRBV4-1 CASSHPAGGGGNTIYF
TRBJ1-2 TRBV28 CASKAGYWHGYTF
TRBJ2-5 TRBV29-1 CSVAGFGETQYF
TRBJ2-7 TRBV6-1 CASTTGSSYEQYF
TRBJ2-3 TRBV12-2 CASRSTHNQFPDTQYF
TRBJ1-1 TRBV6-5 CASRQQQNTEAFF
TRBJ1-6 TRBV14 CASSQDGRNSPLHF
TRBJ1-1 TRBV10-2 CASSGQGNTEAFF
TRBJ1-4 TRBV18 CASSPPLGGSDEKLFF
TRBJ1-1 TRBV30 CAWSPGQGGTEAFF
TRBJ2-2 TRBV7-9 CASNAGGLNTGELFF
TRBJ2-3 TRBV5-8 CASSLLPGTSYTDTQYF
TRBJ1-1 TRBV5-6 CASSLGGGRNTEAFF
TRBJ2-3 TRBV28 CASSLGTLSDTQYF